A selection of T cell receptor beta chains follows, all from one sample in a study of naive and memory T cell subsets. TCRdb re-called the UMI-ligation and nested PCR reads with MiXCR, one entry per CDR3 protein. The sample lists 95,000 to 150,000 distinct CDR3 sequences, 36% occurring once. Sequencing input: central memory CD4+ T cells from blood. The receptors shown here come from a human donor in good health. Both conserved end residues are part of each CDR3. A D gene is named only where the DNA matches it firmly. The size of a clone is reported for some rows only, either as once, few or many, or as a class for expanded clones.

d_gene: -; v_gene: TRBV5-1; abundance: -; j_gene: TRBJ2-1; CDR3nt: TGCGCCAGCAGCTTGCAGGAGGTCTACAATGAGCAGTTCTTC; CDR3aa: CASSLQEVYNEQFF
d_gene: TRBD1; v_gene: TRBV10-3; abundance: -; j_gene: TRBJ1-6; CDR3nt: TGTGCCATCAGGGAAGGACAGGGGGGCAATTCACCCCTCCACTTT; CDR3aa: CAIREGQGGNSPLHF
d_gene: -; v_gene: TRBV11-3; abundance: -; j_gene: TRBJ2-2; CDR3nt: TGTGCCAGCAGCTTACAGGGGCAGGTGAACACCGGGGAGCTGTTTTTT; CDR3aa: CASSLQGQVNTGELFF
d_gene: -; v_gene: TRBV6-5; abundance: many; j_gene: TRBJ2-3; CDR3nt: TGTGCCAGCAGTTACAAGGGGAAGGGCACAGATACGCAGTATTTT; CDR3aa: CASSYKGKGTDTQYF
d_gene: -; v_gene: TRBV27; abundance: few; j_gene: TRBJ2-7; CDR3nt: TGTGCCAGCGGGTCGGGAGTTCAGTACTTC; CDR3aa: CASGSGVQYF
d_gene: TRBD1; v_gene: TRBV28; abundance: few; j_gene: TRBJ2-1; CDR3nt: TGTGCCAGCAGTTTTTCCGGGACAGCCAATGAGCAGTTCTTC; CDR3aa: CASSFSGTANEQFF
d_gene: TRBD2; v_gene: TRBV12-3/TRBV12-4; abundance: few; j_gene: TRBJ2-3; CDR3nt: TGTGCCAGCAGCTATAGCGGGAGTCAGTATTTT; CDR3aa: CASSYSGSQYF
d_gene: -; v_gene: TRBV25-1; abundance: few; j_gene: TRBJ2-3; CDR3nt: TGTGCCAGCAGTGAAGGCGGGACAGATACGCAGTATTTT; CDR3aa: CASSEGGTDTQYF
d_gene: TRBD2; v_gene: TRBV6-6; abundance: -; j_gene: TRBJ2-1; CDR3nt: TGTGCCAGCAGTTACCGGACTAGCGGGAGCCCCTACAATGAGCAGTTCTTC; CDR3aa: CASSYRTSGSPYNEQFF
d_gene: TRBD2; v_gene: TRBV7-2; abundance: few; j_gene: TRBJ2-1; CDR3nt: TGTGCCAGCAGCTCCCAGGGACTATCCTACAATGAGCAGTTCTTC; CDR3aa: CASSSQGLSYNEQFF
d_gene: -; v_gene: TRBV12-3/TRBV12-4; abundance: -; j_gene: TRBJ1-1; CDR3nt: TGTGCCAGCAGAGTACAGGTCATATACGCTGAAGCTTTCTTT; CDR3aa: CASRVQVIYAEAFF
d_gene: -; v_gene: TRBV30; abundance: -; j_gene: TRBJ2-1; CDR3nt: TGTGCCTGGAGTGTACTTGGGAAGGAGCAGTTCTTC; CDR3aa: CAWSVLGKEQFF
d_gene: -; v_gene: TRBV12-3/TRBV12-4; abundance: few; j_gene: TRBJ2-3; CDR3nt: TGTGCCAGCCGCATGGGGGGTTACACAGATACGCAGTATTTT; CDR3aa: CASRMGGYTDTQYF
d_gene: TRBD2; v_gene: TRBV7-2; abundance: -; j_gene: TRBJ2-1; CDR3nt: TGTGCCAGCAGCTTACACGGGACTAGCGGTAAACCCTACAATGAGCAGTTCTTC; CDR3aa: CASSLHGTSGKPYNEQFF
d_gene: TRBD1; v_gene: TRBV14; abundance: -; j_gene: TRBJ1-2; CDR3nt: TGTGCCAGCAGCCAAGATTATGGACAGGGGGCTTTCTATGGCTACACCTTC; CDR3aa: CASSQDYGQGAFYGYTF
d_gene: -; v_gene: TRBV29-1; abundance: -; j_gene: TRBJ1-1; CDR3nt: TGCAGCGTTGAAGATCCGTGGCGGAACACTGAAGCTTTCTTT; CDR3aa: CSVEDPWRNTEAFF
d_gene: TRBD1; v_gene: TRBV30; abundance: -; j_gene: TRBJ2-1; CDR3nt: TGTGCCTGGAGTAGAGGGGGCCGCTACAATGAGCAGTTCTTC; CDR3aa: CAWSRGGRYNEQFF
d_gene: -; v_gene: TRBV28; abundance: many; j_gene: TRBJ2-5; CDR3nt: TGTGCCAGCAGTCCCCTGACTCAACGCCAAGAGACCCAGTACTTC; CDR3aa: CASSPLTQRQETQYF
d_gene: -; v_gene: TRBV28; abundance: -; j_gene: TRBJ1-2; CDR3nt: TGTGCCAGCAACTCAAGACCGCAGAACTATGGCTACACCTTC; CDR3aa: CASNSRPQNYGYTF
d_gene: TRBD1; v_gene: TRBV28; abundance: few; j_gene: TRBJ2-4; CDR3nt: TGTGCCAGCAGTTTGCCTGGACAGGGGGTTACCAAAAACATTCAGTACTTC; CDR3aa: CASSLPGQGVTKNIQYF
d_gene: TRBD2; v_gene: TRBV6-2/TRBV6-3; abundance: -; j_gene: TRBJ2-5; CDR3nt: TGTGCCAGCAGTAGGGGCAGCGGGATCGTCTTGGAGACCCAGTACTTC; CDR3aa: CASSRGSGIVLETQYF
d_gene: -; v_gene: TRBV6-5; abundance: -; j_gene: TRBJ1-2; CDR3nt: TGTGCCAGCAGTCAGGGGCGCTCTAACTATGGCTACACCTTC; CDR3aa: CASSQGRSNYGYTF
d_gene: -; v_gene: TRBV20-1; abundance: -; j_gene: TRBJ1-6; CDR3nt: TGCAGTGCTTCTACCTACAGGGCCCATAATTCACCCCTCCACTTT; CDR3aa: CSASTYRAHNSPLHF
d_gene: -; v_gene: TRBV28; abundance: few; j_gene: TRBJ1-6; CDR3nt: TGTGCCAGCAGTTTACGGGTCGTTTCACCCCTCCACTTT; CDR3aa: CASSLRVVSPLHF
d_gene: -; v_gene: TRBV2; abundance: few; j_gene: TRBJ1-1; CDR3nt: TGTGCCAGCAGTACAGGACTAAACACTGAAGCTTTCTTT; CDR3aa: CASSTGLNTEAFF
d_gene: -; v_gene: TRBV20-1; abundance: -; j_gene: TRBJ1-3; CDR3nt: TGCAGTGCTACTGCTATCGGCTCTGGAAACACCATATATTTT; CDR3aa: CSATAIGSGNTIYF
d_gene: -; v_gene: TRBV11-2; abundance: medium-sized; j_gene: TRBJ2-3; CDR3nt: TGTGCCAGCAGCTTAGGCACTCTTGCTAAGGTGCAGTATTTT; CDR3aa: CASSLGTLAKVQYF
d_gene: TRBD2; v_gene: TRBV5-1; abundance: -; j_gene: TRBJ2-1; CDR3nt: TGCGCCAGCAGCTCGGGACTAGCGGGATTGTACAATGAGCAGTTCTTC; CDR3aa: CASSSGLAGLYNEQFF
d_gene: TRBD1; v_gene: TRBV14; abundance: -; j_gene: TRBJ2-7; CDR3nt: TGTGCCAGCAGCCTTAGGACAGGGACCCCCTACGAGCAGTACTTC; CDR3aa: CASSLRTGTPYEQYF
d_gene: TRBD2; v_gene: TRBV9; abundance: few; j_gene: TRBJ2-7; CDR3nt: TGTGCCAGCAGCGTAGGAAGACTAGCGAGCTACGAGCAGTACTTC; CDR3aa: CASSVGRLASYEQYF
d_gene: -; v_gene: TRBV3-1; abundance: few; j_gene: TRBJ2-7; CDR3nt: TGTGCCAGCAGCCACCCCCAGAGCTCCTACGAGCAGTACTTC; CDR3aa: CASSHPQSSYEQYF
d_gene: -; v_gene: TRBV12-3/TRBV12-4; abundance: -; j_gene: TRBJ2-2; CDR3nt: TGTGCCAGCAGTTTAAGTGGAGTGGACACCGGGGAGCTGTTTTTT; CDR3aa: CASSLSGVDTGELFF
d_gene: -; v_gene: TRBV20-1; abundance: few; j_gene: TRBJ2-5; CDR3nt: TGCAGTGCCAAGCACAGGGTCCAAGAGACCCAGTACTTC; CDR3aa: CSAKHRVQETQYF
d_gene: TRBD2; v_gene: TRBV15; abundance: -; j_gene: TRBJ2-7; CDR3nt: TGTGCCACCAGCAGAGGGACTAGCGGGATTATGTACTTC; CDR3aa: CATSRGTSGIMYF
d_gene: TRBD2; v_gene: TRBV20-1; abundance: few; j_gene: TRBJ2-7; CDR3nt: TGCAGTGCTAGAGAGCTAGCGGGAGTTAGTGAGCAGTACTTC; CDR3aa: CSARELAGVSEQYF
d_gene: TRBD2; v_gene: TRBV10-3; abundance: -; j_gene: TRBJ2-7; CDR3nt: TGTGCCATCAGGAATACTAGCGCCAGCTACGAGCAGTACTTC; CDR3aa: CAIRNTSASYEQYF
d_gene: -; v_gene: TRBV4-1; abundance: -; j_gene: TRBJ2-2; CDR3nt: TGCGCCAGCAGCCAAGAAGGGTGGGACCCTACCGGGGAGCTGTTTTTT; CDR3aa: CASSQEGWDPTGELFF